Reported below is one TCR beta chain. TCRdb's table, derived via immunoSEQ multiplex PCR, lists solely in-frame clones and lacks some. The sample has around 400,000 clones; roughly 86% are singletons. The data are from a study of blood T cell repertoires in COVID-19. The CDR3 loop spans 14 amino acids. Germline-derived CDR1 and CDR2 are SGDLS and YYNGEE. V dropped 0 bases and J dropped 5 bases, with 9 bases sitting between them. Material for sequencing was peripheral blood. The chain links TRBV9 to TRBJ2-1, with unresolved D. The sequence was collected from a woman in her sixties with COVID-19, enrolled during active disease. The CDR3 loop reads CASSVVSRDNEQFF. The CDR3 coding sequence is TGTGCCAGCAGCGTAGTCTCACGGGACAATGAGCAGTTCTTC.